The 5 T cell receptor beta chains below come from one sample, sequenced in a study of T cells after yellow fever vaccination. TCRdb itself ran the 5' RACE reads through MiXCR, one entry per CDR3 protein. The table records a few hundred thousand distinct CDR3 sequences, approximately 3.9% of them present only once. This specimen was PBMCs, taken 5 days after the yellow fever booster vaccination. These receptors were collected from a young man who received the YFV17D yellow fever vaccine.

The J gene is TRBJ2-1, the V gene TRBV12-3 or TRBV12-4, with D unresolved. Trimming cost V 3 bases and J 11 bases, with 8 bases left between them. The CDR3 spans 11 residues. DNA for the CDR3: TGTGCCAGCAGTTTTCTGGAGAAGCAGTTCTTC. It specifies CASSFLEKQFF.

The rearrangement uses TRBV2 and TRBJ2-1, with 8 nucleotides matching TRBD1. The germline V gene has CDR1 SNHLY and CDR2 FYNNEI. The V segment lost 8 bases and the J segment 4 bases; nucleotides outside the gene matches: 10. The CDR3 has 15 residues. CDR3 region: CASDSGTGSYNEQFF. In DNA form, the CDR3 reads TGTGCCAGCGACTCCGGGACAGGTTCTTACAATGAGCAGTTCTTC.

The gene calls are TRBV5-1 and TRBJ1-4, with TRBD1 matching over 7 bases. CDR1 is SGHRS and CDR2 is YFSETQ in the germline V gene. This CDR3 contains 13 residues. Losses at the gene ends were 7 bases for V and 6 bases for J; bases not matched to a gene: 6. The CDR3 reads CASAEGTDEKLFF. In DNA, the CDR3 is TGCGCCAGCGCTGAGGGGACAGATGAAAAACTGTTTTTT.

This clonotype showed up just a few times. This chain joins TRBV2 and TRBJ1-2; TRBD1 matches at 7 bases. CDR3 length equals 15 residues. The germline V gene encodes CDR1 SNHLY and CDR2 FYNNEI. With V trimmed by 6 bases and J by 4 bases, 11 bases remained unmatched. The chain's CDR3 is CASRRVQAGGYGYTF. CDR3 DNA: TGTGCCAGCAGAAGAGTCCAGGCAGGGGGCTATGGCTACACCTTC.

This clonotype was detected a few times. The chain couples TRBV18 to TRBJ1-1; possibly TRBD1 for D (6 bases). The germline gives CDR1 KGHSH, CDR2 LQKENI. This CDR3 is 14 amino acids long. Trimming shortened V by 8 bases and J by 4 bases, and 17 bases separated the two germline ends. Here the CDR3 DNA reads TGTGCCAGCAACGGGGGGCTAGGTGGCACTGAAGCTTTCTTT. Encoded protein: CASNGGLGGTEAFF.